The 4 T cell receptor beta chains listed next were all sequenced from one sample in a study of blood T cell repertoires in COVID-19. Measured with immunoSEQ multiplex PCR; TCRdb has only the in-frame clones, and not every one. The table shows approximately 240,000 clones, with about 80% occurring only once. Material for sequencing was peripheral blood. These receptors were taken from a woman in her 30s who had recovered from COVID-19.

The chain links TRBV6-1 to TRBJ2-1, with 7 nucleotides matching TRBD2. The length of the CDR3 is 16 residues. Looked up from germline, CDR1 is MNHNS and CDR2 is SASEGT. Trimming at V came to 0 bases and at J to 0 bases, leaving 2 bases not matched to a gene. The CDR3 region is CASSEAPGGSYNEQFF. In nucleotides, the CDR3 is TGTGCCAGCAGTGAAGCGCCGGGGGGCTCCTACAATGAGCAGTTCTTC.

The V call is TRBV2, the J call TRBJ1-2; D possibly corresponds to TRBD1 (5 bases). Germline values: CDR1 SNHLY, CDR2 FYNNEI. V lost 3 bases to trimming and J lost 4 bases, with 12 bases between them. The CDR3 is 14 amino acids. CDR3 sequence reads: CASSEDEQVYGYTF. DNA for the CDR3: TGTGCCAGCAGTGAGGATGAACAGGTCTATGGCTACACCTTC.

The chain uses TRBV30 and TRBJ1-2, with D perhaps TRBD1 (6 bases). V shed 1 base and J shed 7 bases, with 10 bases lying between them. This CDR3 contains 12 residues. Per the germline V gene, CDR1 is GTSNPN and CDR2 is SVGIG (reference sequence). CDR3 nucleotides: TGTGCCTGGAGTGCGGGGGGGGCTGGCTACACCTTC. It yields the protein CAWSAGGAGYTF.

The genes are TRBV11-2 and TRBJ2-2; 10 bases are a match to TRBD2. J gave up 6 bases and V 2 bases, and 6 bases lay outside the gene matches. The CDR3 is 16 residues long. Germline CDR1 is SGHAT and CDR2 is FQNNGV. For the CDR3, the DNA is TGTGCCAGCAGCTTAAGCGGGAGGGCCTCGTCCGGGGAGCTGTTTTTT. It translates to CASSLSGRASSGELFF.